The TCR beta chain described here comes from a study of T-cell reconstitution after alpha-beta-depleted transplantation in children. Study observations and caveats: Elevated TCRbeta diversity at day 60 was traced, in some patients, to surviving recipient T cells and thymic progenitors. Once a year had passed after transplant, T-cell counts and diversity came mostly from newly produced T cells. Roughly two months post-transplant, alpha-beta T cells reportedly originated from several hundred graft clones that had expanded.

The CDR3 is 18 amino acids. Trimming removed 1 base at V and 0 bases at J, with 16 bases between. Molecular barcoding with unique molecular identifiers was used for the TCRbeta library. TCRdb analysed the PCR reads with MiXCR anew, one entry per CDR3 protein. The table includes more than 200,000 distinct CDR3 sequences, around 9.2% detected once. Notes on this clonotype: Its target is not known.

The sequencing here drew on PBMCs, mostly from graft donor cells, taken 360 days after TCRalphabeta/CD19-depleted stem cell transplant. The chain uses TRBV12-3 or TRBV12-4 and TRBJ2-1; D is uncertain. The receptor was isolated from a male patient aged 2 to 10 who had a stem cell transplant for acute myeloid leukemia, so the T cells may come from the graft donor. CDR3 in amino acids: CASSLGYGQLSSYNEQFF. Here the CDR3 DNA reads TGTGCCAGCAGTTTAGGATACGGGCAGCTCAGCTCCTACAATGAGCAGTTCTTC.